This T cell receptor (beta chain) was found in a study of cytomegalovirus exposure and HLA in healthy donors. V was trimmed by 0 bases and J by 2 bases, leaving 5 bases between them. CDR3 size: 13 residues. Per germline, CDR1 SGHRS and CDR2 YFSETQ. It was with 60 Vbeta and 13 Jbeta primers that the PCR ran. The table came from immunoSEQ multiplex PCR; TCRdb's copy has only in-frame clones and leaves some out. Of 100,000 or so clones in the sample, 60% to 85% were seen once. Sequencing input: PBMCs. The TCR originated in a woman between 40 and 50 years old in good health and CMV-seropositive. The rearrangement joins TRBV5-1 to TRBJ1-1; D is unresolved. Here the CDR3 DNA reads TGCGCCAGCAGCTTGGGGCCCAACACTGAAGCTTTCTTT. Its protein product is CASSLGPNTEAFF.